The entry below gives a single T cell receptor beta chain sequence along with its context. The CDR3 runs to 13 residues. V lost 11 bases and J lost 6, with 17 bases in between. The table came from immunoSEQ multiplex PCR; TCRdb's copy has only in-frame clones and leaves some out. The table shows 150,000 to 200,000 clones, with nearly 85% occurring only once. This record comes from a study of blood T cell repertoires in COVID-19. Looking at the study overall: Material from acute and convalescent COVID-19 was sourced from the United States, Italy and Spain.

This chain links TRBV12-3 or TRBV12-4 with TRBJ1-3; D unclear. The clonotype was recovered from a woman aged 25 to 45 with acute or convalescent COVID-19. The specimen was peripheral blood. The CDR3 region is CALCPPGTNTIYF. The CDR3, as DNA: TGTGCCCTCTGTCCCCCAGGAACAAACACCATATATTTT.